The 10 T cell receptor delta chains in this list originate from one sample, sequenced in a study of gamma-delta T cells after stem cell transplantation. TCRdb fed the RT-PCR reads into CATT to redo clone calling. The sample records under 2,500 delta-chain clones, 24% being singletons. Material: gamma-delta T cells. The receptors originated from a human donor. It is not recorded whose cells these are; they may come from a transplant donor.

As concerns this clone: TCRdb shows a much larger clone's protein in place of this DNA's translation, and the two differ at residue 4, likely through a read error; the protein shown is translated from the DNA. The chain is built from TRDV2 and TRDJ1; perhaps TRDD3 as D (5 bases). The CDR3 is 16 amino acids. Germline V lookup: CDR1 GEAIGNYY, CDR2 EKD. CDR3 loop: CACGTVGELYTDKLIF. CDR3 coding DNA: TGTGCCTGTGGCACCGTCGGGGAACTGTACACCGATAAACTCATCTTT.

This rearrangement joins TRDV2 to TRDJ1; 7 positions match TRDD3. Per the germline V gene, CDR1 is GEAIGNYY and CDR2 is EKD. The CDR3 loop spans 21 amino acids. After removal of 3 bases from V and 3 bases from J, the junction contained 27 bases not matched to a gene. CDR3 region: CACDSIQSWLGGSSGSDKLIF. In nucleotides, the CDR3 is TGTGCCTGTGACTCTATACAATCCTGGCTGGGGGGATCGAGTGGGTCCGATAAACTCATCTTT.

This clone was counted only a few times. The rearrangement joins TRDV2 to TRDJ3, with 7 nucleotides matching TRDD3. CDR3 size: 19 residues. The ends lost 2 bases at V and 0 bases at J; junction bases unmatched: 9. CDR1 GEAIGNYY and CDR2 EKD come from the germline V gene. In DNA, the CDR3 is TGTGCCTGTGACAGTACTGGGGCTAGTAGCTCCTGGGACACCCGACAGATGTTTTTC. It is translated as CACDSTGASSSWDTRQMFF.

This clone is medium-sized. The rearrangement joins TRDV2 to TRDJ1; the D gene is possibly TRDD3 (5 bases). The CDR3 extends over 18 amino acids. V lost 1 base to trimming and J lost 0 bases, with 20 bases between them. The germline CDR1 and CDR2 sequences are GEAIGNYY and EKD. The CDR3 nucleotides are TGTGCCTGTGACACGGGGGGGCACCGAACGATGTACACCGATAAACTCATCTTT. It encodes CACDTGGHRTMYTDKLIF.

A word on this clone: This is likely an artifact of a read error, given a far larger clone one base away. The V and J genes are TRDV2 and TRDJ1; D is uncertain. Trimming left V 3 bases short and J 6 bases short, with 13 bases between. The CDR3 is 13 amino acids. Germline lookup yields CDR1 GEAIGNYY and CDR2 EKD. The CDR3 DNA sequence: TGTGCCTGTGACGGATTACGGACCAATAAACTCATCTTT. This gives the protein CACDGLRTNKLIF.

In regard to this clone: This likely reflects a read error, since a far larger clone is one base away. V is TRDV2 and J is TRDJ1; D is undetermined. Germline V gene sequence: CDR1 GEAIGNYY, CDR2 EKD. This CDR3 is 14 amino acids long. The CDR3 loop is CACGTLGGFRELIF. For the CDR3, the DNA is TGTGCCTGTGGCACCTTGGGAGGATTTCGAGAACTCATCTTT.

By share of the sample, this clone is medium-sized. The chain has TRDV1 and TRDJ1, with 11 bases matching TRDD3. Germline trimming cut 3 bases from V and 0 bases from J; bases unmatched to any gene: 15. Germline V gene lookup returns CDR1 TSWWSYY and CDR2 QGS. The CDR3 totals 20 residues. The CDR3 loop reads CALGEPYGPWGIQDTDKLIF. The CDR3 DNA is TGTGCTCTTGGGGAGCCCTACGGACCCTGGGGGATACAAGACACCGATAAACTCATCTTT.

The rearrangement joins TRDV2 to TRDJ3; 8 nucleotides agree with TRDD3. This CDR3 is built from 22 residues. Germline V gives CDR1 GEAIGNYY, CDR2 EKD. Trimming took 3 bases from V and 0 from J; bases not matched to a gene: 18. The CDR3 DNA sequence: TGTGCCTGTGACCCGATCGGAAATACTGGGGGTCGAAGCTCCTGGGACACCCGACAGATGTTTTTC. Residues: CACDPIGNTGGRSSWDTRQMFF.

Judged by abundance, this clone is large. This sequence joins TRDV2 and TRDJ1, with 11 nucleotides matching TRDD3. The germline V gene has CDR1 GEAIGNYY and CDR2 EKD. The CDR3 has 20 amino acids. The J segment lost 0 bases and the V segment lost 0 bases, leaving 14 bases of the junction unmatched. Here the CDR3 reads CACDTLRQQLGDKNTDKLIF. The CDR3 DNA reads as TGTGCCTGTGACACCTTAAGACAGCAACTGGGGGATAAAAACACCGATAAACTCATCTTT.

This clone qualifies as medium-sized. V gene TRDV2 combines with J gene TRDJ1, with D unresolved. V was clipped by 0 bases and J by 0 bases, with 31 bases between them. Germline CDR1 and CDR2: GEAIGNYY and EKD. This CDR3 has 22 residues. This CDR3 reads CACDTAQRRAGSWWEYTDKLIF. The CDR3 region has the DNA TGTGCCTGTGACACCGCCCAGCGTAGGGCTGGCTCTTGGTGGGAGTACACCGATAAACTCATCTTT.